This record covers a single TCR beta chain. This entry comes from a study of blood T cell repertoires in COVID-19. Study overall: Samples taken during acute and convalescent COVID-19 were collected in the United States, Italy and Spain.

V shed 3 bases, J shed 12 bases, and the junction held 5 bases outside the gene matches. CDR1 is LGHDT, CDR2 YNNKEL, per germline (reference sequence). The CDR3 consists of 12 residues. TCRdb's copy holds only in-frame clones and misses some; the assay was immunoSEQ multiplex PCR. The data show hundreds of thousands of clones, with about 93% seen just once and about 0.8% held by the top ten. Seattle-derived patients entered the study during active infection and were followed longitudinally. The sequenced sample was peripheral blood. The clonotype comes from a man in his 60s with COVID-19, enrolled during active disease. The V and J genes are TRBV3-1 (or the pseudogene TRBV3-2) and TRBJ2-1; 7 bases agree with TRBD2. CDR3 DNA: TGTGCCAGCAGCCATGGGACTACGGGGCAGTTCTTC. Residues: CASSHGTTGQFF.